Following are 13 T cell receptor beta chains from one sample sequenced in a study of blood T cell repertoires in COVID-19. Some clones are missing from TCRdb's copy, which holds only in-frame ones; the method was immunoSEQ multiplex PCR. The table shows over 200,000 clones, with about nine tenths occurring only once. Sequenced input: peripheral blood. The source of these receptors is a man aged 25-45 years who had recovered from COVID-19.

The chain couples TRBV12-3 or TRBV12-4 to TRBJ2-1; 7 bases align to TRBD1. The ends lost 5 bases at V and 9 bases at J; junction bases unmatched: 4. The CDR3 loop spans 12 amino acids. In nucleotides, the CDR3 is TGTGCCAGCAGTCCTACAGGGGCTGAGCAGTTCTTC. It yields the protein CASSPTGAEQFF.

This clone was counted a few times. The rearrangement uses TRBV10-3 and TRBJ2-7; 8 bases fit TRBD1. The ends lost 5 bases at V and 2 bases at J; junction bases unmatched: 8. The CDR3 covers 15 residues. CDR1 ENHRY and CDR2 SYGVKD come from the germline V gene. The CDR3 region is CAISYGQGTTYEQYF. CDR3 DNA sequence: TGTGCCATCAGTTATGGACAGGGTACAACCTACGAGCAGTACTTC.

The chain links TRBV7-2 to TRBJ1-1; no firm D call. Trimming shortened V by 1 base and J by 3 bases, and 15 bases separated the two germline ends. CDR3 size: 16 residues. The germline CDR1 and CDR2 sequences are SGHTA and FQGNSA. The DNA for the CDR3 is TGTGCCAGCAGCTTAGATATTGGAGGAGGCCACACTGAAGCTTTCTTT. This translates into CASSLDIGGGHTEAFF.

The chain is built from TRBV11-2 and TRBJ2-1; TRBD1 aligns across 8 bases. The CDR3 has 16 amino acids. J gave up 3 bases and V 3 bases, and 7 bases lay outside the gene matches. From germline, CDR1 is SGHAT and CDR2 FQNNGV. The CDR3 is CASSFGGTGRYNEQFF. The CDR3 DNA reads TGTGCCAGCAGCTTCGGAGGGACAGGTCGCTACAATGAGCAGTTCTTC.

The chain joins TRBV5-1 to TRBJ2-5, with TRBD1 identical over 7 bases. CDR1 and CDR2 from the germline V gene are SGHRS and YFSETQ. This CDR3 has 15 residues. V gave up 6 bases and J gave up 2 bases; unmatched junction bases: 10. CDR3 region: CASNLLGDRQETQYF. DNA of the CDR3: TGCGCCAGCAACCTCCTGGGGGACAGACAAGAGACCCAGTACTTC. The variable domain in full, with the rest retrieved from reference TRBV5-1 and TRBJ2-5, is KAGVTQTPRYLIKTRGQQVTLSCSPISGHRSVSWYQQTPGQGLQFLFEYFSETQRNKGNFPGRFSGRQFSNSRSEMNVSTLELGDSALYLCASNLLGDRQETQYFGPGTRLLVL.

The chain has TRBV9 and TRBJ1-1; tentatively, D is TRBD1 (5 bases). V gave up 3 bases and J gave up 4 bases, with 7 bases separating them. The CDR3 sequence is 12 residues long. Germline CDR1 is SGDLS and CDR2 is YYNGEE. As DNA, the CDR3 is TGTGCCAGCAGCGGGGGCTTCACTGAAGCTTTCTTT. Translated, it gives CASSGGFTEAFF. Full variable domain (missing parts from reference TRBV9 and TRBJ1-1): DSGVTQTPKHLITATGQRVTLRCSPRSGDLSVYWYQQSLDQGLQFLIQYYNGEERAKGNILERFSAQQFPDLHSELNLSSLELGDSALYFCASSGGFTEAFFGQGTRLTVV.

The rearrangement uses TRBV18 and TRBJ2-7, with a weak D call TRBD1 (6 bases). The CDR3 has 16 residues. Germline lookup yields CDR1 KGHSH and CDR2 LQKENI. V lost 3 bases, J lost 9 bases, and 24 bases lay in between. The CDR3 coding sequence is TGTGCCAGCTCACCTGCAACCCTTCTGGGGGCACACTCGCAGTACTTC. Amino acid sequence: CASSPATLLGAHSQYF. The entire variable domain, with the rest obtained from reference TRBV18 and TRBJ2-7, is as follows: NAGVMQNPRHLVRRRGQEARLRCSPMKGHSHVYWYRQLPEEGLKFMVYLQKENIIDESGMPKERFSAEFPKEGPSILRIQQVVRGDSAAYFCASSPATLLGAHSQYFGPGTRLTVT.

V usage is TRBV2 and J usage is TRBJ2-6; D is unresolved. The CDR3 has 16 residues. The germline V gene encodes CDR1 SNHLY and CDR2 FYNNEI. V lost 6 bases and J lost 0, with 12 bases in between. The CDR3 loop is CASRTAFASGANVLTF. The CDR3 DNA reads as TGTGCCAGCAGGACTGCCTTCGCCTCTGGGGCCAACGTCCTGACTTTC.

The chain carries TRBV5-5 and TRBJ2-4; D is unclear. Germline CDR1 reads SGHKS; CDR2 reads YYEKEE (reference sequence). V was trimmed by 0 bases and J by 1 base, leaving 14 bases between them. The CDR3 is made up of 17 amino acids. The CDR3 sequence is CASSLAETSGAKNIQYF. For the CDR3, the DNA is TGTGCCAGCAGCTTGGCGGAAACCTCCGGGGCCAAAAACATTCAGTACTTC.

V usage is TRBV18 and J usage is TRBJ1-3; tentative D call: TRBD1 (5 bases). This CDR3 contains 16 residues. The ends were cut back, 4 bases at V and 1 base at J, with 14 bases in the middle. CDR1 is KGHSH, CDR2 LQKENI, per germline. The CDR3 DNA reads TGTGCCAGCTCACGGCAGGGAGGAGGATCTGGAAACACCATATATTTT. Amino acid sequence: CASSRQGGGSGNTIYF. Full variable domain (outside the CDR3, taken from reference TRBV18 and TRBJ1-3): NAGVMQNPRHLVRRRGQEARLRCSPMKGHSHVYWYRQLPEEGLKFMVYLQKENIIDESGMPKERFSAEFPKEGPSILRIQQVVRGDSAAYFCASSRQGGGSGNTIYFGEGSWLTVV.

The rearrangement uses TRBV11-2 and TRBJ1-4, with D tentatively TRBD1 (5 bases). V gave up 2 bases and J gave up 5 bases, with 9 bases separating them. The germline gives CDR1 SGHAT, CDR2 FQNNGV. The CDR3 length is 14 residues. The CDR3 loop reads CASSLTGGNEKLFF. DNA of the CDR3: TGTGCCAGCAGCTTAACCGGGGGAAATGAAAAACTGTTTTTT.

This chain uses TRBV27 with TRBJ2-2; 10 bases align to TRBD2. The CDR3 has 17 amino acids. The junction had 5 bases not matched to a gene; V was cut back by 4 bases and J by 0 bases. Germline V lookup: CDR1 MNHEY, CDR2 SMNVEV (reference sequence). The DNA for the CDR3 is TGTGCCAGCAGTTGGCTAGCGGGGGCCGCGAACACCGGGGAGCTGTTTTTT. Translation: CASSWLAGAANTGELFF.

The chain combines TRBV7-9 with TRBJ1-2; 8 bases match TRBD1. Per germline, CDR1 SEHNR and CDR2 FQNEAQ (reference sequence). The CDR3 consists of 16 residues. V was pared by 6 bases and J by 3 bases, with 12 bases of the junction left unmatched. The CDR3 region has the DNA TGTGCCAGCAGACCACCCGACAGGGGCGATGACTATGGCTACACCTTC. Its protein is CASRPPDRGDDYGYTF. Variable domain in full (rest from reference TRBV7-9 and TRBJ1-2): DTGVSQNPRHKITKRGQNVTFRCDPISEHNRLYWYRQTLGQGPEFLTYFQNEAQLEKSRLLSDRFSAERPKGSFSTLEIQRTEQGDSAMYLCASRPPDRGDDYGYTFGSGTRLTVV.